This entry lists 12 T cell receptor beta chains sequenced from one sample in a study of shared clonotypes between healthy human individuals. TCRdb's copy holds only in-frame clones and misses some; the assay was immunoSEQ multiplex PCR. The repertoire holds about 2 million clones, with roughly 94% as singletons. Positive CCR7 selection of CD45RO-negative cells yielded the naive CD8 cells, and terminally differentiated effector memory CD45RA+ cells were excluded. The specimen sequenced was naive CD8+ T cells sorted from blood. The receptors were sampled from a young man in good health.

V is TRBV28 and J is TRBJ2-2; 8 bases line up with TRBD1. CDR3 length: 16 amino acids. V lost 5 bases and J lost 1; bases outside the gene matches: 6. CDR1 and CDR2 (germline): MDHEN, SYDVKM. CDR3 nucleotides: TGTGCCAGCAGTCCGGGACAGGAGATGAACACCGGGGAGCTGTTTTTT. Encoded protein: CASSPGQEMNTGELFF.

The CDR3 bases are TGTGCCAGCAGTGCCCAGACAGGGGGCAACACTGAAGCTTTCTTT. Translation: CASSAQTGGNTEAFF. The chain employs TRBV27 and TRBJ1-1; 10 bases map to TRBD1. The CDR3 totals 15 residues. J was trimmed by 2 bases and V by 5 bases; bases with no gene match: 5. Germline CDR1 is MNHEY and CDR2 is SMNVEV (reference sequence).

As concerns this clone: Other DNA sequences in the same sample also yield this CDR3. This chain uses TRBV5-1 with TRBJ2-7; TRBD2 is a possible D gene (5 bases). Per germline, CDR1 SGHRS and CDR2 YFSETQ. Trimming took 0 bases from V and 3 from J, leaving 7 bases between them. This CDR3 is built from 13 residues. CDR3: CASSLVEGYEQYF. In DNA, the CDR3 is TGCGCCAGCAGCTTGGTTGAGGGCTACGAGCAGTACTTC.

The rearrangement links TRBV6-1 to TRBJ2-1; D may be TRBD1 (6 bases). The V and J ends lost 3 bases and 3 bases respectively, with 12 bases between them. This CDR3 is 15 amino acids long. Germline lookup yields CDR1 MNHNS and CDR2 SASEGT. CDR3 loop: CASSDPDRFYNEQFF. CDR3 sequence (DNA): TGTGCCAGCAGTGACCCCGACAGGTTCTACAATGAGCAGTTCTTC.

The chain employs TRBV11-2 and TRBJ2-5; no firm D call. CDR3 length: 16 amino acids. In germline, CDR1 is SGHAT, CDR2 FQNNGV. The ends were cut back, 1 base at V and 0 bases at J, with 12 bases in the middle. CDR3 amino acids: CASSLGHELYQETQYF. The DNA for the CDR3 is TGTGCCAGCAGCTTAGGGCACGAACTGTACCAAGAGACCCAGTACTTC.

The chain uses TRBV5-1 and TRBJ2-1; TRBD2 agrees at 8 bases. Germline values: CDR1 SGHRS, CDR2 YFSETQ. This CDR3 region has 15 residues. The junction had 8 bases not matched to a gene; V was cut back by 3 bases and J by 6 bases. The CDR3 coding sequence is TGCGCCAGCAGCTGGAATAGCGGGAAAAGCAATGAGCAGTTCTTC. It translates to CASSWNSGKSNEQFF.

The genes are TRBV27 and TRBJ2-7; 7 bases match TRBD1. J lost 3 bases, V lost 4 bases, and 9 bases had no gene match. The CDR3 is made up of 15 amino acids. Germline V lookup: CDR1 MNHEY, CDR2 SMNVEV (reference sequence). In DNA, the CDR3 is TGTGCCAGCAGTTCAAACCGGGACAGCTACTACGAGCAGTACTTC. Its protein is CASSSNRDSYYEQYF.

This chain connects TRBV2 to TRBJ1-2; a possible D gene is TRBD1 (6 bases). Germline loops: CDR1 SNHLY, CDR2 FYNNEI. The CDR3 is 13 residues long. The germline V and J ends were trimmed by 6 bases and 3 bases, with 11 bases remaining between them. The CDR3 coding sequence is TGTGCCAGCAGATCAGGGGATTACTATGGCTACACCTTC. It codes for CASRSGDYYGYTF. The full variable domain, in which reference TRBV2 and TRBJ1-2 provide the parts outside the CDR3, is EPEVTQTPSHQVTQMGQEVILRCVPISNHLYFYWYRQILGQKVEFLVSFYNNEISEKSEIFDDQFSVERPDGSNFTLKIRSTKLEDSAMYFCASRSGDYYGYTFGSGTRLTVV.

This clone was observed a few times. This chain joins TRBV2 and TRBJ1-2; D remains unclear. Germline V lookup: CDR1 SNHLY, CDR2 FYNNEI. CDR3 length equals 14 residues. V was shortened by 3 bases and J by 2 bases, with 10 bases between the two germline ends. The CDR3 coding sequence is TGTGCCAGCAGTGACTTATCATCGAACTATGGCTACACCTTC. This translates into CASSDLSSNYGYTF.

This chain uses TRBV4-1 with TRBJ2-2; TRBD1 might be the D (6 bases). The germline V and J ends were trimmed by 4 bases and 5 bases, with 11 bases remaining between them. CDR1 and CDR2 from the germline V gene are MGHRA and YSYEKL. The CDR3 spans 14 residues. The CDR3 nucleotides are TGCGCCAGCAGCCTAAACACAGGGACCGGGGAGCTGTTTTTT. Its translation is CASSLNTGTGELFF.

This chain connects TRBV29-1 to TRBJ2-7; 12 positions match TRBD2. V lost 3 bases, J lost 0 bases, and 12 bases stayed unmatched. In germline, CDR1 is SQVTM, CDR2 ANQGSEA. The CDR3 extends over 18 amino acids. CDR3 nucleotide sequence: TGCAGCGTTGAGGGTTACGGGACTAGCGGGCGTTACTCCTACGAGCAGTACTTC. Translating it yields CSVEGYGTSGRYSYEQYF.

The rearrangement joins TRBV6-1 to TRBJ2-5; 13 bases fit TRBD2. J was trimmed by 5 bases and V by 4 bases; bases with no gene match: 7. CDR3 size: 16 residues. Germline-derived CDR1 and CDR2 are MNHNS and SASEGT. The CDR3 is CASSGTSGGVPETQYF. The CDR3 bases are TGTGCCAGCAGTGGTACTAGCGGGGGGGTCCCGGAGACCCAGTACTTC.